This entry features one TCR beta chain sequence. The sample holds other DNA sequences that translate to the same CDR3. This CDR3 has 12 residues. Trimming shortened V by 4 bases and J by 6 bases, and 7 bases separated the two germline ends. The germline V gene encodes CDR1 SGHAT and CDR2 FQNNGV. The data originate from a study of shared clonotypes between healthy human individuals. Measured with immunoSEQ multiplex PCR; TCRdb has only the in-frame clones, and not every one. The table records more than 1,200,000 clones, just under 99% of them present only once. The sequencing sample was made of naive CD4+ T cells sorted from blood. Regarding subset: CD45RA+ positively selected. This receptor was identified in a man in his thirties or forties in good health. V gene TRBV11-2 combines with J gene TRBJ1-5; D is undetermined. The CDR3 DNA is TGTGCCAGCAGCTCCGCGGGTCAGCCCCAGCATTTT. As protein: CASSSAGQPQHF.